This T cell receptor beta chain was sequenced in a study of CD8+CD57+ T cells in acquired aplastic anemia (dated by TCRdb to the late 2010s). Study-level background: A mean of roughly 3.2 ug of DNA, ranging from 0.2 to 27.4 ug, was extracted from sorted CD4+ and CD8+ cells. CD8+CD57+ expansion was defined as frequency above the mean frequency observed in healthy subjects.

What the work shows at the level of the full study, not this receptor alone: Approximately 31 CD8+ CDR3 sequences were found in both patients and controls but appeared to be highly expressed in patients and within the immunodominant clones of the patients. CD8+ Simpson's diversity did not differ significantly between patients and healthy controls (P=0.060).

TCR beta VDJ combination and CDR3 sequence profiling used genomic DNA as the template. TCR repertoire sequencing was run on an Illumina HiSeq 2000. On the authors' methods: TRBV/TRBJ rearrangement plots, CDR3 size and DJ length profiles, and Simpson's diversity index were used to evaluate the repertoires. The most abundant DNA sequence in the deep sequencing data was taken as the immunodominant clone. CDR3 amino acid sequences were checked for sharing between subjects and were compared against published repertoires and the VDJdb database. Using fastp at Q25 and MiXCR, TCRdb reprocessed the public reads and kept productive beta chains. Each entry merges the rows of one CDR3 protein and shows their most common DNA and genes. The V and J calls here are based on TCRdb, not the publication. The sample table records 310,000 or so distinct CDR3 sequences; 45% to 65% of these occur just once. 1.3% of the sample goes to the ten largest clones.

Flow cytometry had shown CD8+CD57+ cell expansion in the patients selected for sequencing. Every patient had a diagnosis of severe acquired aplastic anemia based on International Study of Aplastic Anemia and Agranulocytosis and Camitta criteria. Patients had received no therapy at the time of blood sampling. In the study, sorted CD4+ and CD8+ blood T cells from patients with severe aplastic anemia and from healthy subjects underwent deep sequencing of TCR repertoires. In the USA, patient enrollment took place under clinicaltrials.gov protocols 00001620, 01623167, 00001397, 00071045, 00081523 and 00961064. Ficoll-Paque density gradient centrifugation was used to isolate peripheral blood mononuclear cells. Before DNA extraction, CD4+ and CD8+ T cells were sorted with FACS or magnetic beads. About this clonotype itself: What antigen it recognizes has not been identified. No base quality values were provided; no much bigger clone lies one nucleotide off.

CDR1 and CDR2, looked up from the germline V gene, are SGHTA and FQGNSA. V lost 4 bases and J lost 13 bases, and the count of bases not matched to a germline gene is 11. The CDR3, cysteine through phenylalanine, is 14 amino acids long. Here the CDR3 DNA is all that survives: 42 bases in frame from base 1. This TCR was sampled from a human donor with aplastic anemia. This receptor chain uses TRBV7-2 and TRBJ2-7; the central 12 bases match TRBD2. The sample taken for sequencing was sorted CD4+, CD8+, or CD8+CD57+ T cells (not recorded which) from PBMCs. The base sequence is TGTGCCAGCAGCTCGACCAGACTAGCGGGAGTTCATTACTTC. This sequence encodes CASSSTRLAGVHYF.